These 24 T cell receptor beta chains were all obtained from the same sample, sequenced in a study of shared clonotypes between healthy human individuals. Assay used: immunoSEQ multiplex PCR; TCRdb lists only in-frame clones, some missing. The data hold roughly 2.2 million clones, with more than 85% observed a single time. Source material: naive CD4+ T cells from PBMCs. Described subset: CD45RA+ positively selected. The receptors here all came from a man aged 18 to 29 in good health. Some clones in this sample may be carry-over from other donors' samples.

This clone was observed a few times. This chain uses TRBV2 with TRBJ1-5, with a weak D call TRBD1 (5 bases). CDR1 SNHLY and CDR2 FYNNEI come from the germline V gene. The CDR3 covers 15 residues. V was pared by 3 bases and J by 11 bases, with 20 bases between. Here the CDR3 DNA reads TGTGCCAGCAGTGAGGTCATAGCCTCCCAAGGGGCCCAGCATTTT. Its protein product is CASSEVIASQGAQHF.

V gene TRBV6-5 combines with J gene TRBJ2-7; possible D gene TRBD2, 6 bases. The germline CDR1 and CDR2 sequences are MNHEY and SVGAGI. The CDR3 spans 15 residues. V shed 6 bases and J shed 4 bases, with 19 bases lying between them. CDR3 in amino acids: CASSPGRTTVYEQYF. CDR3 in DNA: TGTGCCAGCAGCCCCGGACGGACTACCGTTTACGAGCAGTACTTC.

Details on this clone: The same CDR3 also results from other DNA sequences found in this sample. This chain joins TRBV18 and TRBJ2-3, with 8 bases aligning to TRBD1. The CDR3 consists of 15 residues. The germline gives CDR1 KGHSH, CDR2 LQKENI. With V trimmed by 3 bases and J by 3 bases, 5 bases remained unmatched. CDR3 DNA: TGTGCCAGCTCACCCGGACAGGGTTTGACAGATACGCAGTATTTT. This codes for CASSPGQGLTDTQYF.

The sample holds one count of this clone. The chain recombines TRBV5-1 with TRBJ1-1, with D possibly matching TRBD1 (5 bases). Germline-derived CDR1 and CDR2 are SGHRS and YFSETQ. The CDR3 totals 14 residues. The V end was cut by 5 bases, the J end by 1 base, with 12 bases between. In nucleotides, the CDR3 is TGCGCCAGCAGAGCCACGGACACGAACACTGAAGCTTTCTTT. It codes for CASRATDTNTEAFF. The whole variable domain, remainder taken from reference TRBV5-1 and TRBJ1-1, is KAGVTQTPRYLIKTRGQQVTLSCSPISGHRSVSWYQQTPGQGLQFLFEYFSETQRNKGNFPGRFSGRQFSNSRSEMNVSTLELGDSALYLCASRATDTNTEAFFGQGTRLTVV.

This clone was seen a handful of times. The chain has TRBV2 and TRBJ1-5, with 10 bases identical to TRBD1. V was pared by 6 bases and J by 4 bases, with 3 bases of the junction left unmatched. Germline V gene sequence: CDR1 SNHLY, CDR2 FYNNEI. The CDR3 totals 14 residues. The CDR3 bases are TGTGCCAGCAGAGGGACAGGGGCAAATCAGCCCCAGCATTTT. It codes for CASRGTGANQPQHF.

Comments on this clone: The sample carries other DNA sequences with the same CDR3. The chain links TRBV5-1 to TRBJ2-7; D gene unclear. Germline V gene lookup returns CDR1 SGHRS and CDR2 YFSETQ. Trimming left V 3 bases short and J 2 bases short, with 6 bases between. The CDR3 extends over 12 amino acids. This CDR3 reads CASSSGTYEQYF. The CDR3 DNA follows: TGCGCCAGCAGCTCTGGAACCTACGAGCAGTACTTC.

This chain connects TRBV9 to TRBJ1-1, with 10 bases aligning to TRBD1. J lost 0 bases, V lost 2 bases, and 1 base had no gene match. This CDR3 is 15 amino acids long. The germline V gene has CDR1 SGDLS and CDR2 YYNGEE. DNA for the CDR3: TGTGCCAGCAGCGTTGGGACAGGGGTGAACACTGAAGCTTTCTTT. Translation: CASSVGTGVNTEAFF.

The V gene is TRBV5-1, the J gene TRBJ2-1, with D uncertain. Deletions cut 0 bases from V and 12 bases from J, with 19 bases between. The CDR3 consists of 15 residues. Germline V CDR1 and CDR2: SGHRS, YFSETQ. CDR3 residues: CASSLEVAEVNGQFF. DNA of the CDR3: TGCGCCAGCAGCTTGGAGGTGGCAGAGGTGAACGGGCAGTTCTTC.

The rearrangement uses TRBV4-2 and TRBJ2-5; the D is unclear. Trimming removed 1 base at V and 2 bases at J, with 11 bases between. This CDR3 is built from 15 residues. Germline-derived CDR1 and CDR2 are LGHNA and YNFKEQ. The CDR3 DNA sequence: TGTGCCAGCAGCCAAGGGTCTGTGCAACAAGAGACCCAGTACTTC. Encoded protein: CASSQGSVQQETQYF.

This chain links TRBV6-6 with TRBJ1-5; D is perhaps TRBD1 (5 bases). CDR3 size: 15 residues. Germline V gene lookup returns CDR1 MNHNY and CDR2 SVGAGI (reference sequence). Trimming left V 3 bases short and J 3 bases short, with 12 bases between. CDR3 nucleotides: TGTGCCAGCAGTTATTTGGGGGACGCCAATCAGCCCCAGCATTTT. This sequence encodes CASSYLGDANQPQHF.

This clone was counted once. The chain employs TRBV5-1 and TRBJ2-3; 7 positions match TRBD2. The germline CDR1 and CDR2 sequences are SGHRS and YFSETQ. J gave up 3 bases and V 7 bases, and 5 bases lay outside the gene matches. The CDR3 totals 13 residues. CDR3 DNA: TGCGCCAGCCAGCGGGATTCTACAGATACGCAGTATTTT. It codes for CASQRDSTDTQYF.

V and J are TRBV28 and TRBJ2-1; 14 bases map to TRBD2. V lost 3 bases and J lost 10; bases outside the gene matches: 11. The germline CDR1 and CDR2 sequences are MDHEN and SYDVKM. The CDR3 has 17 amino acids. The CDR3, as DNA: TGTGCCAGCAGTTTGCTACCGGGACTAGCGGGAGTATGGGAGCAGTTCTTC. Encoded protein: CASSLLPGLAGVWEQFF.

CDR3 bases: TGTGCCAGCAGCCAAGCAGTAAGCGGGAGCCCCTACGAGCAGTACTTC. It specifies CASSQAVSGSPYEQYF. The chain has TRBV4-2 and TRBJ2-7; TRBD2 agrees at 8 bases. With 1 base clipped from V and 2 bases from J, the junction kept 7 bases outside the gene matches. This CDR3 is built from 16 residues. Germline values: CDR1 LGHNA, CDR2 YNFKEQ.

This sequence joins TRBV9 and TRBJ1-5, with D possibly matching TRBD1 (6 bases). Trimming took off 4 bases at V and 12 bases at J, with 17 bases between the two ends. The CDR3 sequence is 13 residues long. Looked up from germline, CDR1 is SGDLS and CDR2 is YYNGEE. The CDR3 nucleotides are TGTGCCAGCAGCTCTAGTGGGGGCGGGCACCAGCATTTT. It specifies CASSSSGGGHQHF.

Of note for this clone: Distinct nucleotide sequences in the sample also encode this CDR3. The CDR3 sequence: CASSVGGAAQPQHF. The DNA for the CDR3 is TGTGCCAGCAGCGTGGGGGGTGCGGCTCAGCCCCAGCATTTT. The gene calls are TRBV9 and TRBJ1-5; D possibly corresponds to TRBD1 (5 bases). Germline CDR1 reads SGDLS; CDR2 reads YYNGEE. The CDR3 runs to 14 residues. The V end was cut by 2 bases, the J end by 6 bases, with 12 bases between.

The chain recombines TRBV5-1 with TRBJ2-5; D might be TRBD2 (5 bases). The CDR3 runs 14 residues. CDR1 and CDR2 from the germline V gene are SGHRS and YFSETQ. The V and J ends lost 0 bases and 4 bases respectively, with 10 bases between them. The chain's CDR3 is CASSLVAGIETQYF. DNA of the CDR3: TGCGCCAGCAGCTTGGTGGCGGGTATAGAGACCCAGTACTTC.

The J gene is TRBJ2-3, the V gene TRBV5-6; D is undetermined. The V end lost 1 base, the J end lost 0 bases, and 15 bases lay between the germline ends. This CDR3 contains 17 residues. Germline V lookup: CDR1 SGHDT, CDR2 YYEEEE. The CDR3 DNA reads TGTGCCAGCAGCTTGAATGTTAGGGCAGCTAGCACAGATACGCAGTATTTT. This codes for CASSLNVRAASTDTQYF.

The chain joins TRBV28 to TRBJ2-7; 10 bases map to TRBD2. V shed 7 bases and J 1 base; nucleotides not matched to a gene: 10. Germline CDR1 is MDHEN and CDR2 is SYDVKM. CDR3 length: 16 amino acids. The CDR3 loop is CASNTPGLASSYEQYF. The CDR3 region has the DNA TGTGCCAGCAATACACCGGGACTAGCGTCATCCTACGAGCAGTACTTC. The entire variable domain, with the rest obtained from reference TRBV28 and TRBJ2-7, is as follows: DVKVTQSSRYLVKRTGEKVFLECVQDMDHENMFWYRQDPGLGLRLIYFSYDVKMKEKGDIPEGYSVSREKKERFSLILESASTNQTSMYLCASNTPGLASSYEQYFGPGTRLTVT.

This chain links TRBV18 with TRBJ1-3; D call uncertain. This CDR3 region has 16 residues. Germline CDR1 and CDR2: KGHSH and LQKENI. V shed 3 bases and J shed 0 bases, with 12 bases lying between them. The CDR3 region is CASSPNLQSSGNTIYF. CDR3 DNA: TGTGCCAGCTCACCTAACCTACAGAGCTCTGGAAACACCATATATTTT.

The V call is TRBV11-3, the J call TRBJ1-1, with TRBD1 as a possible D gene (5 bases). This CDR3 comprises 13 residues. V lost 4 bases and J 3 bases, leaving 9 bases between the germline ends. Germline values: CDR1 SGHNT, CDR2 YENEEA. This chain's CDR3 is CASSYRDDTEAFF. The CDR3 DNA is TGTGCCAGCAGCTACCGGGACGACACTGAAGCTTTCTTT.

The CDR3 DNA sequence: TGTGCCAGCAGTGAGTCGGGGGCCAGCAATCAGCCCCAGCATTTT. The encoded protein is CASSESGASNQPQHF. The gene calls are TRBV2 and TRBJ1-5; perhaps TRBD1 as D (6 bases). Germline loops: CDR1 SNHLY, CDR2 FYNNEI. The V gene lost 3 bases and the J gene lost 1 base, with 10 bases spanning the gap. The CDR3 covers 15 residues.

The chain couples TRBV5-4 to TRBJ1-1; no reliable D call. CDR3 length: 14 amino acids. In germline, CDR1 is SGHNT, CDR2 YYREEE (reference sequence). V gave up 2 bases and J gave up 0 bases, with 8 bases separating them. The CDR3 region has the DNA TGTGCCAGCAGCTTCTTCGGGATGAACACTGAAGCTTTCTTT. Translating gives CASSFFGMNTEAFF.

The chain links TRBV6-6 to TRBJ1-1; D not certain. The CDR3 is made up of 11 amino acids. Germline CDR1 and CDR2: MNHNY and SVGAGI (reference sequence). V lost 5 bases to trimming and J lost 7 bases, with 8 bases between them. The CDR3, as DNA: TGTGCCAGCAGTCGTGAGGGTGAAGCTTTCTTT. The encoded protein is CASSREGEAFF.

The chain is built from TRBV18 and TRBJ2-7; 7 bases fit TRBD2. Trimming took 4 bases from V and 4 from J; bases not matched to a gene: 7. This CDR3 contains 14 residues. In germline, CDR1 is KGHSH, CDR2 LQKENI. CDR3 region: CASSLPGLSYEQYF. The CDR3 nucleotides are TGTGCCAGCTCACTTCCGGGACTATCGTACGAGCAGTACTTC.